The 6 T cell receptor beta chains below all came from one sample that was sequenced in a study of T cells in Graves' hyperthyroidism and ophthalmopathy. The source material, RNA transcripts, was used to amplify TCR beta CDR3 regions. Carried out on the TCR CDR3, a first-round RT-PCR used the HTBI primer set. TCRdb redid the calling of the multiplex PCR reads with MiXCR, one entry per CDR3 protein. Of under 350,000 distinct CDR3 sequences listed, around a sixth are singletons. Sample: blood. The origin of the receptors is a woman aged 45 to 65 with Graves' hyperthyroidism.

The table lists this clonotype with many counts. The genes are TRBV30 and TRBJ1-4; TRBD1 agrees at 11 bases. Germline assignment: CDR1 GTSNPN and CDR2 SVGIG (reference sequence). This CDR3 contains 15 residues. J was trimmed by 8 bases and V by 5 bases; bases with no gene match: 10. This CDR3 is CAWGHRDRGMEKLFF. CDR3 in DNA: TGTGCCTGGGGGCACCGGGACAGGGGGATGGAAAAACTGTTTTTT.

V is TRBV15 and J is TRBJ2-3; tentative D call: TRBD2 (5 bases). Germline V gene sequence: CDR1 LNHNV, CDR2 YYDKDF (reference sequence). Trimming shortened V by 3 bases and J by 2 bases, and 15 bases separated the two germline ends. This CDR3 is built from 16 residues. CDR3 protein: CATSRSPGVYTDTQYF. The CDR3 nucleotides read TGTGCCACCAGCAGGTCCCCCGGGGTCTACACAGATACGCAGTATTTT.

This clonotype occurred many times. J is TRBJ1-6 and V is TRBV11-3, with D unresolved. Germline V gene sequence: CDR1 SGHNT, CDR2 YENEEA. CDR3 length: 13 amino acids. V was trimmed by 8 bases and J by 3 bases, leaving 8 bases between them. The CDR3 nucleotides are TGTGCCAGCGCCTCCGGCTATAATTCACCCCTCCACTTT. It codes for CASASGYNSPLHF.

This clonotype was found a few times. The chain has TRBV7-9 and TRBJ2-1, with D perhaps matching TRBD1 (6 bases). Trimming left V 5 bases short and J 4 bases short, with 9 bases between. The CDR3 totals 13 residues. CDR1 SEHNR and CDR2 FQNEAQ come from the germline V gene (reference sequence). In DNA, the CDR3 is TGTGCCAGCAGCACACAGGGTTACAATGAGCAGTTCTTC. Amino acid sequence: CASSTQGYNEQFF.

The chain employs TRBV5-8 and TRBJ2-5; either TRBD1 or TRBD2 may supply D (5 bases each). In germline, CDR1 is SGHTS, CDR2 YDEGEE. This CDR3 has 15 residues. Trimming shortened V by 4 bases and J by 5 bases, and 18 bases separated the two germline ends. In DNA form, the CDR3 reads TGTGCCAGCAGCCCCGGGTGGGGACCGTCGGAGACCCAGTACTTC. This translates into CASSPGWGPSETQYF. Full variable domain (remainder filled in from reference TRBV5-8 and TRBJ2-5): EAGVTQSPTHLIKTRGQQATLRCSPISGHTSVYWYQQALGLGLQFLLWYDEGEERNRGNFPPRFSGRQFPNYSSELNVNALELEDSALYLCASSPGWGPSETQYFGPGTRLLVL.

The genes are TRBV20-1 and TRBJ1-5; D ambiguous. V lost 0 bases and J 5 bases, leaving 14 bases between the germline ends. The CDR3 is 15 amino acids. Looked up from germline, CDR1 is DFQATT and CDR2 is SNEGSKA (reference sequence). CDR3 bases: TGCAGTGCTAGAGATCTATCCCAGTGGGATCAGCCCCAGCATTTT. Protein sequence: CSARDLSQWDQPQHF.